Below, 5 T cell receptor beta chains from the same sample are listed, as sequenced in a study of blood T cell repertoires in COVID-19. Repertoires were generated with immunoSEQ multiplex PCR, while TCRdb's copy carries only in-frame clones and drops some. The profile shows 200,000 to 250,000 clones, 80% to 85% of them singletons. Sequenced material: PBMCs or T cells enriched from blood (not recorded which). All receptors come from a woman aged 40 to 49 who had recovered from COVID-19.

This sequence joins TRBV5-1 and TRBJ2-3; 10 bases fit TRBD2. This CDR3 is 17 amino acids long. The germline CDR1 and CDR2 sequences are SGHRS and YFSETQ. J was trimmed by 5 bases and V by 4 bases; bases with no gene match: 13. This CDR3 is CASSQTVGLAGVDTQYF. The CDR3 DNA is TGCGCCAGCAGCCAAACCGTGGGTCTAGCGGGAGTAGATACGCAGTATTTT.

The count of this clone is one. CDR3 sequence reads: CASSRGESEQYF. CDR3 in DNA: TGTGCCAGCAGCCGGGGGGAAAGCGAGCAGTACTTC. The V gene is TRBV3-1 (or the pseudogene TRBV3-2), the J gene TRBJ2-7, with a possible D match to TRBD2 (6 bases). This CDR3 spans 12 amino acids. V was cut by 4 bases and J by 6 bases, with 10 bases left in between. The germline V gene encodes CDR1 LGHDT and CDR2 YNNKEL (reference sequence).

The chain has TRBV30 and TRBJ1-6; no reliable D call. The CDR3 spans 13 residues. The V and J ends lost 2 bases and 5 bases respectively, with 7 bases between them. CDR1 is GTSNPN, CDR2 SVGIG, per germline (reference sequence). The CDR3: CAWSIQDNSPLHF. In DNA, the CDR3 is TGTGCCTGGAGTATTCAGGATAATTCACCCCTCCACTTT. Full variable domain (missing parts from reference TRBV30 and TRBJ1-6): SQTIHQWPATLVQPVGSPLSLECTVEGTSNPNLYWYRQAAGRGLQLLFYSVGIGQISSEVPQNLSASRPQDRQFILSSKKLLLSDSGFYLCAWSIQDNSPLHFGNGTRLTVT.

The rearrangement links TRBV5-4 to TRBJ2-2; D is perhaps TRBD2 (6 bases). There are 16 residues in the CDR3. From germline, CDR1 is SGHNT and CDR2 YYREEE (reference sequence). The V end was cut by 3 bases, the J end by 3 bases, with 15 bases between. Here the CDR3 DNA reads TGTGCCAGCAGCTCCCAGACTAGTCGGGACACCGGGGAGCTGTTTTTT. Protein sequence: CASSSQTSRDTGELFF.

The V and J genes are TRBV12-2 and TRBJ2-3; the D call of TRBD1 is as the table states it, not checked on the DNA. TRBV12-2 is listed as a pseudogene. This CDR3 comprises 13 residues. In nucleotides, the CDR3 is TGTGCAATCTCTGGGCCTAGCACAGATACGCAGTATTTT. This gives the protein CAISGPSTDTQYF.